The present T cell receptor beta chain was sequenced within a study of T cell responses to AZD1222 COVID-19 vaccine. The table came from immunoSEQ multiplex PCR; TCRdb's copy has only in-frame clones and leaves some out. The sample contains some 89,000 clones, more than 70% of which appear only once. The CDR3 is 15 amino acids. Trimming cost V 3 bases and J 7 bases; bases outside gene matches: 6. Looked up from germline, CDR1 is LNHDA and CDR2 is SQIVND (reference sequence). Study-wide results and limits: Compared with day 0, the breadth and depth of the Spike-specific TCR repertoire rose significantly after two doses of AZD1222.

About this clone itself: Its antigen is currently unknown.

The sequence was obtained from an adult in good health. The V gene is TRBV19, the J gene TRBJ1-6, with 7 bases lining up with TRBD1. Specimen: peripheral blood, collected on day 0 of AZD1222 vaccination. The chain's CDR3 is CASSILRDRNSPLHF. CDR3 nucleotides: TGTGCCAGTAGTATCCTCCGGGACAGAAATTCACCCCTCCACTTT.